This T cell receptor beta chain was observed in a study of blood T cell repertoires in COVID-19. Comment on this clone: This same CDR3 is encoded by further DNA sequences in the sample.

The assay was immunoSEQ multiplex PCR, and TCRdb's table has in-frame clones only and misses some. The sample holds fewer than 350,000 clones, approximately 88% seen once. V lost 3 bases and J lost 0, with 9 bases in between. The CDR3 contains 13 residues. The germline V gene encodes CDR1 GTSNPN and CDR2 SVGIG (reference sequence). The sequenced sample consisted of peripheral blood. The rearrangement joins TRBV30 to TRBJ2-7, with a weak D call TRBD2 (5 bases). The origin of this receptor is a woman in her 30s with COVID-19, enrolled during active disease. The CDR3 here is CAWRRGSSYEQYF. The CDR3 region has the DNA TGTGCCTGGAGGCGAGGGAGCTCCTACGAGCAGTACTTC.